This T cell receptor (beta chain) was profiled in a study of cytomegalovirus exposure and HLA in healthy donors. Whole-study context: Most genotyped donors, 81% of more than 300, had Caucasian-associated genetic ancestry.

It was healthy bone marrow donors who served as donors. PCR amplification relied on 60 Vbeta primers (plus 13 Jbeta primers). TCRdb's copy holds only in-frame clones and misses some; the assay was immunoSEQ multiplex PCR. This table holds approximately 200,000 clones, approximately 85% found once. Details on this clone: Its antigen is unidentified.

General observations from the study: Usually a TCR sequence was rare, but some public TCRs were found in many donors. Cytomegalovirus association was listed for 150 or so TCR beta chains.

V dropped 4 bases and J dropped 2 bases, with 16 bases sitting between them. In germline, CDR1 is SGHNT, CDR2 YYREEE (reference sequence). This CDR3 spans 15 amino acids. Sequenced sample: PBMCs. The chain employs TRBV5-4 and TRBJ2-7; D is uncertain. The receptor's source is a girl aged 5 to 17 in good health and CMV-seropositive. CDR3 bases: TGTGCCAGCAGCCCTTTTCGCGGCCGCCCCTACGAGCAGTACTTC. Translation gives CASSPFRGRPYEQYF.